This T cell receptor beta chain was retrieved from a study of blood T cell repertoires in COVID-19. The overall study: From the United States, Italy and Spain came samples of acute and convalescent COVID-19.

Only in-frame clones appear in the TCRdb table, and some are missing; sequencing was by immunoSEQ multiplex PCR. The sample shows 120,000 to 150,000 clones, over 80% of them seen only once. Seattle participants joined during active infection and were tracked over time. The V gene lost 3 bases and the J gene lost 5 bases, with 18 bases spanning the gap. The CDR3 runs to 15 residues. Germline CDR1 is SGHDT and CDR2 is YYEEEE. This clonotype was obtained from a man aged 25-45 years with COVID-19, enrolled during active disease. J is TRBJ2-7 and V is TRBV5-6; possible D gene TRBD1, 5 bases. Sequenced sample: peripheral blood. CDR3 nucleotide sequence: TGTGCCAGCAGCTCCCCTGGGCAGGGTGCCCACGAGCAGTACTTC. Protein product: CASSSPGQGAHEQYF.